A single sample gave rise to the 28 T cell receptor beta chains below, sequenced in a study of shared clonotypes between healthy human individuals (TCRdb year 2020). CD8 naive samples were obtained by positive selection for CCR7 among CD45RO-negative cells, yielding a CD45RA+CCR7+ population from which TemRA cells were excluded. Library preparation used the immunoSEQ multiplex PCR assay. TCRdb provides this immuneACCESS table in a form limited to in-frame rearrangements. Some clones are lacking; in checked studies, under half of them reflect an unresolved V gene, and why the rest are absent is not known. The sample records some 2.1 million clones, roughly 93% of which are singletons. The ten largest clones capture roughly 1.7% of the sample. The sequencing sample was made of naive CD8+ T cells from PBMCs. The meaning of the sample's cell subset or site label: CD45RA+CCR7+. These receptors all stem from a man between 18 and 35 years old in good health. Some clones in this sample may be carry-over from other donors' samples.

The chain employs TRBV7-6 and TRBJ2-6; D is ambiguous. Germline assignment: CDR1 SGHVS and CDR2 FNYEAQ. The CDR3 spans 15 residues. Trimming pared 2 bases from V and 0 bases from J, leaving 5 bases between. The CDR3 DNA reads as TGTGCCAGCAGCTTATTATACTCTGGGGCCAACGTCCTGACTTTC. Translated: CASSLLYSGANVLTF.

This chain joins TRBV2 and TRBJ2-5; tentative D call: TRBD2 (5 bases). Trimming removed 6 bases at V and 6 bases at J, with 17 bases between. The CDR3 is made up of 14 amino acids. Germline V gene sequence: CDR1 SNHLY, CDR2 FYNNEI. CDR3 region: CASSPGPPGKTQYF. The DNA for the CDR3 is TGTGCCAGCAGCCCCGGACCCCCGGGAAAGACCCAGTACTTC.

The CDR3 spells CASSWPTGVNTGELFF. DNA of the CDR3: TGTGCCAGCAGCTGGCCGACAGGGGTGAACACCGGGGAGCTGTTTTTT. This chain connects TRBV7-9 to TRBJ2-2; 8 bases are a match to TRBD1. V lost 4 bases and J lost 1; bases outside the gene matches: 5. Germline CDR1 reads SEHNR; CDR2 reads FQNEAQ (reference sequence). CDR3 length: 16 amino acids.

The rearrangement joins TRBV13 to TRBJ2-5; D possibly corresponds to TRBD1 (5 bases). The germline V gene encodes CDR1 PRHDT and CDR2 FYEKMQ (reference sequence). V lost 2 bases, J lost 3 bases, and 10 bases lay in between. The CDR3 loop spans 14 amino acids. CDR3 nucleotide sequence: TGTGCCAGCAGCTTAAGGGGAAGGGAAGAGACCCAGTACTTC. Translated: CASSLRGREETQYF.

The CDR3 here is CASSSPAKNIQYF. Written as DNA, the CDR3 is TGTGCCAGCAGCTCCCCAGCCAAAAACATTCAGTACTTC. The J gene is TRBJ2-4, the V gene TRBV7-8; no reliable D call. CDR3 length: 13 residues. Per germline, CDR1 SGHVS and CDR2 FQNEAQ. Trimming took 4 bases from V and 0 from J, leaving 4 bases between them.

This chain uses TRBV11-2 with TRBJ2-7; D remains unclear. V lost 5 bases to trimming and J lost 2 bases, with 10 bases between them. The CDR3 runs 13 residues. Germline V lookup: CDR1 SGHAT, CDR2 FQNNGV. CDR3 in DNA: TGTGCCAGCAGCGTCATTCCGACCTACGAGCAGTACTTC. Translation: CASSVIPTYEQYF.

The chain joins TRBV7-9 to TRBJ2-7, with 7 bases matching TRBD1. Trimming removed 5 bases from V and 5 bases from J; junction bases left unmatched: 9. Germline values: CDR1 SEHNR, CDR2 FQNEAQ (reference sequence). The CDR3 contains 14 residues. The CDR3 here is CASSRRTGSHEQYF. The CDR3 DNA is TGTGCCAGCAGCAGAAGGACAGGTTCCCACGAGCAGTACTTC.

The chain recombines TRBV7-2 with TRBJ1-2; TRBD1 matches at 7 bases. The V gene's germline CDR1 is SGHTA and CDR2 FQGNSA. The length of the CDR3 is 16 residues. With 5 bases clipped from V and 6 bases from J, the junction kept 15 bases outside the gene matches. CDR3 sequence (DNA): TGTGCCAGCAGCCCTAAAGCGGCAGGGGGGTTCGATGGCTACACCTTC. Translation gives CASSPKAAGGFDGYTF.

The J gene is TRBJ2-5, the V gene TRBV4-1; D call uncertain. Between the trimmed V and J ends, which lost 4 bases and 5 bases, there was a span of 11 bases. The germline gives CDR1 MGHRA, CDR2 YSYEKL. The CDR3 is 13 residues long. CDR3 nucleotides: TGCGCCAGCAGCCGGCGTGCATTGGAGACCCAGTACTTC. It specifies CASSRRALETQYF.

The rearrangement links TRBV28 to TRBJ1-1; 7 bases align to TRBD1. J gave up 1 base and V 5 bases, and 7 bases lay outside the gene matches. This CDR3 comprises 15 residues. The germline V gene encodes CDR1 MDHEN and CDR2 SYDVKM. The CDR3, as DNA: TGTGCCAGCAGTGATAGGCAGGGGGAGAACACTGAAGCTTTCTTT. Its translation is CASSDRQGENTEAFF.

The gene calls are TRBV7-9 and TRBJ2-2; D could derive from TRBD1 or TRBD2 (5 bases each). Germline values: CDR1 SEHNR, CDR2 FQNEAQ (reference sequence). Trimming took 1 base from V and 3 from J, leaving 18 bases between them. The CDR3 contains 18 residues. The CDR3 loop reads CASSLGAPGRGDTGELFF. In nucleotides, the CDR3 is TGTGCCAGCAGCTTAGGGGCCCCGGGTCGAGGGGACACCGGGGAGCTGTTTTTT.

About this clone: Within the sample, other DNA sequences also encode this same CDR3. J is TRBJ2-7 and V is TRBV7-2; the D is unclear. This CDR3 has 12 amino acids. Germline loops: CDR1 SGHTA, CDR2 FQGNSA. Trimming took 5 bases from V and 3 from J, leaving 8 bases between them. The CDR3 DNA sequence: TGTGCCAGCAGCGGACGGAGCTACGAGCAGTACTTC. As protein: CASSGRSYEQYF. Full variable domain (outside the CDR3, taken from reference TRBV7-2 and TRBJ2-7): GAGVSQSPSNKVTEKGKDVELRCDPISGHTALYWYRQSLGQGLEFLIYFQGNSAPDKSGLPSDRFSAERTGGSVSTLTIQRTQQEDSAVYLCASSGRSYEQYFGPGTRLTVT.

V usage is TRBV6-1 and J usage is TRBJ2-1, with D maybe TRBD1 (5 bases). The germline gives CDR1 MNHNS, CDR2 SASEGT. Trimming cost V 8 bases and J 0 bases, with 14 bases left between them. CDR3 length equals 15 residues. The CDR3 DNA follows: TGTGCCAGCCGCCATTCAGGGCACTCCTACAATGAGCAGTTCTTC. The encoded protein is CASRHSGHSYNEQFF.

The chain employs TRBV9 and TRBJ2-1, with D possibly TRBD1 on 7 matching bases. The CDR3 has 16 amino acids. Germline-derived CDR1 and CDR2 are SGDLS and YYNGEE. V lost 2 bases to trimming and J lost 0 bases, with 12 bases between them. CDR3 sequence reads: CASSVNRGGSYNEQFF. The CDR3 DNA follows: TGTGCCAGCAGCGTCAACAGGGGAGGCTCCTACAATGAGCAGTTCTTC.

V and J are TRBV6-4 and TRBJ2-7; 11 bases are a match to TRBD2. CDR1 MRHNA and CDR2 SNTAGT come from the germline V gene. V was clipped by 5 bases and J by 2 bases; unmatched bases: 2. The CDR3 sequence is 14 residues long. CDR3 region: CASSPLAGAYEQYF. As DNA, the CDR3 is TGTGCCAGCAGTCCACTAGCGGGAGCCTACGAGCAGTACTTC.

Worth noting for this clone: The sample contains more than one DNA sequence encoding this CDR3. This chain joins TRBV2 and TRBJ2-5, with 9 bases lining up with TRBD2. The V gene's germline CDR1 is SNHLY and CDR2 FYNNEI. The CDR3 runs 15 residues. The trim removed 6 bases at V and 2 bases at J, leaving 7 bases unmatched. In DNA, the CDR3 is TGTGCCAGCAGAAGTAGCGGGAGTGGGCAAGAGACCCAGTACTTC. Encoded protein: CASRSSGSGQETQYF. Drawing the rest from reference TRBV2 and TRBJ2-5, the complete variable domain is EPEVTQTPSHQVTQMGQEVILRCVPISNHLYFYWYRQILGQKVEFLVSFYNNEISEKSEIFDDQFSVERPDGSNFTLKIRSTKLEDSAMYFCASRSSGSGQETQYFGPGTRLLVL.

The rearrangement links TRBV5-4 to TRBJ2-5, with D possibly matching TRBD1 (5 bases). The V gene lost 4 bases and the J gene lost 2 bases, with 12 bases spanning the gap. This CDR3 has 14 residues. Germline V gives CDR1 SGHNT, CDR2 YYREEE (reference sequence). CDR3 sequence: CASSKTDSQETQYF. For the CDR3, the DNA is TGTGCCAGCAGCAAGACTGACAGTCAAGAGACCCAGTACTTC.

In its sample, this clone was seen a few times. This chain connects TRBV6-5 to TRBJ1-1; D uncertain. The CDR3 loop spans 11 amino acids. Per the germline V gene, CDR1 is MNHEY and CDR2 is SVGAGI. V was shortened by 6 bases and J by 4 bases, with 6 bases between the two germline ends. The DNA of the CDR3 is TGTGCCAGCAGAATAGGCACTGAAGCTTTCTTT. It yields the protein CASRIGTEAFF.

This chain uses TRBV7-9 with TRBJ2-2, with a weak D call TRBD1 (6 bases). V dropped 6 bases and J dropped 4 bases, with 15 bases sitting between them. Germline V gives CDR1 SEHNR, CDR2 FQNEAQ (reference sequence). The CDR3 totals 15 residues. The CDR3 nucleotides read TGTGCCAGCAGTCGGACAGCGACGGGCACCGGGGAGCTGTTTTTT. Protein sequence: CASSRTATGTGELFF.

The CDR3 is CASSPDLYTEAFF. CDR3 DNA: TGTGCCAGCAGCCCGGACCTTTACACTGAAGCTTTCTTT. The J gene is TRBJ1-1, the V gene TRBV7-7; D is undetermined. The germline CDR1 and CDR2 sequences are SSHAT and FNYEAQ (reference sequence). The CDR3 is 13 residues long. V lost 5 bases to trimming and J lost 3 bases, with 10 bases between them.

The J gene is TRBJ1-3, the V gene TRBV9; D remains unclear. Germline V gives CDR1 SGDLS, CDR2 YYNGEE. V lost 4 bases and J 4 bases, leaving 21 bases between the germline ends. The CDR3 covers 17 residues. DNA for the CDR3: TGTGCCAGCAGCCTTCCACGGGAGGGAGTGGGCGGAAACACCATATATTTT. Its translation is CASSLPREGVGGNTIYF.

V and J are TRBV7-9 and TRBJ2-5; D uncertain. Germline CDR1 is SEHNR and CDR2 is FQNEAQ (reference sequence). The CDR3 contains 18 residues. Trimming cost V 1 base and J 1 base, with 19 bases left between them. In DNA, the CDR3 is TGTGCCAGCAGCTTAGGCCCTTTACGGGTCCCCCCCCAAGAGACCCAGTACTTC. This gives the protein CASSLGPLRVPPQETQYF.

The chain's CDR3 is CASSSKGEGYLFEQYF. The CDR3 coding sequence is TGTGCCAGCAGCTCTAAAGGGGAGGGGTACCTCTTCGAGCAGTACTTC. The chain employs TRBV21-1 and TRBJ2-7; TRBD2, as called in the table, went unchecked against the DNA. TRBV21-1 has pseudogene status. The CDR3 loop spans 16 amino acids.

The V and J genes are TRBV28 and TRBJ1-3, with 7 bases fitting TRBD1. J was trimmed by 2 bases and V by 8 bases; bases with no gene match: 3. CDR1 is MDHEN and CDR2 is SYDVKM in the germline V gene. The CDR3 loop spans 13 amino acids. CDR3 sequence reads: CASGTGAGNTIYF. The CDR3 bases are TGTGCCAGCGGTACAGGGGCTGGAAACACCATATATTTT.

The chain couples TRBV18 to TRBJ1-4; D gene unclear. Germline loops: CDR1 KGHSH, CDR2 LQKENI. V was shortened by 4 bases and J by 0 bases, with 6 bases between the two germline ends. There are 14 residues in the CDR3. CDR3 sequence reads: CASSRGATNEKLFF. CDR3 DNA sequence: TGTGCCAGCTCACGCGGGGCAACTAATGAAAAACTGTTTTTT.

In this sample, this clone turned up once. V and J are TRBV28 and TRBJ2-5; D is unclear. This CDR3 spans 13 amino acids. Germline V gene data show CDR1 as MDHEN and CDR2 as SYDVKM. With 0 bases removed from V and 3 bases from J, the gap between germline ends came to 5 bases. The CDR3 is CASSLWGKETQYF. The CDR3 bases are TGTGCCAGCAGTTTATGGGGGAAAGAGACCCAGTACTTC.

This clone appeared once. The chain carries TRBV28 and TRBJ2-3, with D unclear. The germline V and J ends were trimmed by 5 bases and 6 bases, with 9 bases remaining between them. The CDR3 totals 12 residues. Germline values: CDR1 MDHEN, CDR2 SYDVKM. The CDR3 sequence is CASSPMMDTQYF. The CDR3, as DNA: TGTGCCAGCAGTCCCATGATGGATACGCAGTATTTT.

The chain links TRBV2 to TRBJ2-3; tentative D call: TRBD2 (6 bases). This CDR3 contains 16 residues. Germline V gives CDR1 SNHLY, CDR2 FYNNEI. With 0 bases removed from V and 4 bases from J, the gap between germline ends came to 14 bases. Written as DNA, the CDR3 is TGTGCCAGCAGTGAAGCAGCGACTAGACCTTCAGATACGCAGTATTTT. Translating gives CASSEAATRPSDTQYF.